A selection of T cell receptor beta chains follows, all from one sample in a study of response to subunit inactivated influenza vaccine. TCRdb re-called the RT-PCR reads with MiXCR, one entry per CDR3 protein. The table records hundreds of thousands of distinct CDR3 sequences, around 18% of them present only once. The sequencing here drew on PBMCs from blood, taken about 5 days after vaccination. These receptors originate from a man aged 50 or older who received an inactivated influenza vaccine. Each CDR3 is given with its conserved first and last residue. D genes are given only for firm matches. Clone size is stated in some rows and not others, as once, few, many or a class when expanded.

DNA: TGTGCCAGCAGCCTTCACTACGGTACAGATACGCAGTATTTT; CDR3: CASSLHYGTDTQYF; size: NA; D: NA; J: TRBJ2-3; V: TRBV3-1
DNA: TGTGCCAGCAGTTTATGGTCCCTAGCGGGGGGGCCCGGGGAGCTGTTTTTT; CDR3: CASSLWSLAGGPGELFF; size: many; D: TRBD2; J: TRBJ2-2; V: TRBV28
DNA: TGTGCCAGCAGCCCAAGTATCGGGACTAGCGGACCCAATGAGCAGTTCTTC; CDR3: CASSPSIGTSGPNEQFF; size: few; D: TRBD2; J: TRBJ2-1; V: TRBV7-9
DNA: TGTGCCAGCAGTCCGAGCAGGATCTCGAACTATGGCTACACCTTC; CDR3: CASSPSRISNYGYTF; size: NA; D: NA; J: TRBJ1-2; V: TRBV12-3/TRBV12-4
DNA: TGCAGTGCTGACAGGGGCTCCTACGAGCAGTACTTC; CDR3: CSADRGSYEQYF; size: many; D: TRBD1; J: TRBJ2-7; V: TRBV20-1
DNA: TGTGCCAGCAGGCTAGGCCACCCGACAGATACGCAGTATTTT; CDR3: CASRLGHPTDTQYF; size: few; D: NA; J: TRBJ2-3; V: TRBV12-3/TRBV12-4
DNA: TGTGCCAGCAGCGCATTACGGGAGACCCAGTACTTC; CDR3: CASSALRETQYF; size: NA; D: NA; J: TRBJ2-5; V: TRBV7-9
DNA: TGTGCCAGCAGCCCGTGGACGGAGGCCTACGAGCAGTACTTC; CDR3: CASSPWTEAYEQYF; size: NA; D: NA; J: TRBJ2-7; V: TRBV3-1
DNA: TGCAGCGTAGCCGGGACAGGCGGAACCTCCGACTACTACGAGCAGTACTTC; CDR3: CSVAGTGGTSDYYEQYF; size: many; D: TRBD1; J: TRBJ2-7; V: TRBV29-1
DNA: TGCGCCAGCAGCCAGGGGACAGGGTCGAACACTGAAGCTTTCTTT; CDR3: CASSQGTGSNTEAFF; size: many; D: TRBD1; J: TRBJ1-1; V: TRBV4-3
DNA: TGCAGTGCTAGAGCGGGACAAACGAACACCGGGGAGCTGTTTTTT; CDR3: CSARAGQTNTGELFF; size: NA; D: NA; J: TRBJ2-2; V: TRBV20-1
DNA: TGCGCCAGCAGTACGAACGGGGCGAAGGGCTCTGGGGCCAACGTCCTGACTTTC; CDR3: CASSTNGAKGSGANVLTF; size: few; D: NA; J: TRBJ2-6; V: TRBV5-1